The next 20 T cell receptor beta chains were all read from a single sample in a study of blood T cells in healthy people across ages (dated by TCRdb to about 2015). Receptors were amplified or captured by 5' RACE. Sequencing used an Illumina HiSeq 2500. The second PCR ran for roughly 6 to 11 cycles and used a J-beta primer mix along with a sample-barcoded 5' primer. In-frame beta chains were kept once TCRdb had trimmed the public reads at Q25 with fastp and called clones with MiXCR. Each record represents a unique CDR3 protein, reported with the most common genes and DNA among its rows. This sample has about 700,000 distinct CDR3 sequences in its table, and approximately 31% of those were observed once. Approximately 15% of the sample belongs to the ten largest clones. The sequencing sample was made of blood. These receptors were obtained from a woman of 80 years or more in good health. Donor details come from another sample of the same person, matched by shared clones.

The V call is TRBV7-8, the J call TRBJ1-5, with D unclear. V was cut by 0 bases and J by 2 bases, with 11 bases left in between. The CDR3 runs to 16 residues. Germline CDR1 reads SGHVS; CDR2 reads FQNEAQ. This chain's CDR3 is CASSLAGSRGNQPQHF. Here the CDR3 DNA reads TGTGCCAGCAGCTTAGCGGGGTCCCGCGGCAATCAGCCCCAGCATTTT.

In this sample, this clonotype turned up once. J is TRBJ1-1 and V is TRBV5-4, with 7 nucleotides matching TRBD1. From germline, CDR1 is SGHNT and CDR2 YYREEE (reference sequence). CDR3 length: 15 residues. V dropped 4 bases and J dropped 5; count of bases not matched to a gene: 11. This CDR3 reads CASSRSKTGRTEAFF. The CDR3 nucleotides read TGTGCCAGCAGCCGGAGCAAGACAGGGCGTACTGAAGCTTTCTTT.

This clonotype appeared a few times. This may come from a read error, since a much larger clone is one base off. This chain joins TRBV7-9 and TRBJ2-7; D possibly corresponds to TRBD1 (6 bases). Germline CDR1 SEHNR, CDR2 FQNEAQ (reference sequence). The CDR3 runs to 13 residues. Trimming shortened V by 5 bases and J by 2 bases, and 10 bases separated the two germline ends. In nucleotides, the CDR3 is TGTGCCAGCAGCGTCAGGGGCCCCTACGAGCAGTACTTC. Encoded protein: CASSVRGPYEQYF.

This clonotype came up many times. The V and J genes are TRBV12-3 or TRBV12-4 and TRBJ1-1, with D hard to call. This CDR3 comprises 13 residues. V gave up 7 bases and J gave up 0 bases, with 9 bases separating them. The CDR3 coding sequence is TGTGCCAGCAAAGGGCCTCTGAACACTGAAGCTTTCTTT. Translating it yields CASKGPLNTEAFF.

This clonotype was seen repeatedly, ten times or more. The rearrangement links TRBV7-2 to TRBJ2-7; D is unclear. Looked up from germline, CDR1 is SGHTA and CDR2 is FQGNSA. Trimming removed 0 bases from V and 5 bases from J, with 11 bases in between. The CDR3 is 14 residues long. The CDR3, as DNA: TGTGCCAGCAGCTTAGCAGTAGGAACCCACGAGCAGTACTTC. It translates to CASSLAVGTHEQYF. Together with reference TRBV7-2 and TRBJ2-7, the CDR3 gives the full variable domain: GAGVSQSPSNKVTEKGKDVELRCDPISGHTALYWYRQSLGQGLEFLIYFQGNSAPDKSGLPSDRFSAERTGGSVSTLTIQRTQQEDSAVYLCASSLAVGTHEQYFGPGTRLTVT.

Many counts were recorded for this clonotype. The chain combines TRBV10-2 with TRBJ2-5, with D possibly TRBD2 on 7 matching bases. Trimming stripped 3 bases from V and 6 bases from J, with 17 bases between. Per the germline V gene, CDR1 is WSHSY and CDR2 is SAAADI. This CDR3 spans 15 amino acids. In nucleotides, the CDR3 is TGCGCCAGCAGTGACTCACGGGGGGCCTCCAAGACCCAGTACTTC. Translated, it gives CASSDSRGASKTQYF.

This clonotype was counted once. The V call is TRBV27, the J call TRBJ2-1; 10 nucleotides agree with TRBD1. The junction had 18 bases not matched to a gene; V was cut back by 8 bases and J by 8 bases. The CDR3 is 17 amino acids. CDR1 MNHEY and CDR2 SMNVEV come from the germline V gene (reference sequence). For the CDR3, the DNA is TGTGCCAGCTCACCAGGAATTCCGGGACAGGGGAGGGATGAGCAGTTCTTC. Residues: CASSPGIPGQGRDEQFF.

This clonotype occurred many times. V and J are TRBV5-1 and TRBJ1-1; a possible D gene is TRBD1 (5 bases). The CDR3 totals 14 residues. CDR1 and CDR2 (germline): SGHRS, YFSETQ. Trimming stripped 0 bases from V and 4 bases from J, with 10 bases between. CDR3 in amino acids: CASSLDGGTTEAFF. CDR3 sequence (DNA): TGCGCCAGCAGCTTGGATGGGGGGACCACTGAAGCTTTCTTT.

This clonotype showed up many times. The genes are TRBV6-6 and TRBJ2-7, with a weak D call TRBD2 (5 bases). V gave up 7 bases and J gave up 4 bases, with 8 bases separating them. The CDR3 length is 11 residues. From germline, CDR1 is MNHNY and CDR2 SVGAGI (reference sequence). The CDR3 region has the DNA TGTGCCAGCACTCCGGGGTACGAGCAGTACTTC. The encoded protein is CASTPGYEQYF.

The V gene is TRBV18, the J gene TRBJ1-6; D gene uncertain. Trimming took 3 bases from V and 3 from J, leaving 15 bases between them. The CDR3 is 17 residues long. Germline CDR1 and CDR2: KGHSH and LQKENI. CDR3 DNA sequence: TGTGCCAGCTCACCTGAACAGAGCACTCGCTATAATTCACCCCTCCACTTT. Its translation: CASSPEQSTRYNSPLHF.

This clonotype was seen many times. CDR3 in amino acids: CASSGPDIPSYEQYF. The CDR3 DNA reads TGCGCCAGCAGCGGACCGGATATCCCCTCCTACGAGCAGTACTTC. The chain carries TRBV5-1 and TRBJ2-7; D unclear. CDR3 size: 15 residues. V lost 4 bases and J lost 0, with 14 bases in between. CDR1 is SGHRS, CDR2 YFSETQ, per germline.

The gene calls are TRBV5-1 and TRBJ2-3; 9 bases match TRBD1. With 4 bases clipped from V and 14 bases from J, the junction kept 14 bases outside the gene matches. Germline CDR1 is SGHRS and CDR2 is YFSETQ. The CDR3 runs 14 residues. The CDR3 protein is CASSPRDRVADTYF. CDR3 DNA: TGCGCCAGCAGCCCCCGGGACAGGGTCGCAGATACGTATTTT.

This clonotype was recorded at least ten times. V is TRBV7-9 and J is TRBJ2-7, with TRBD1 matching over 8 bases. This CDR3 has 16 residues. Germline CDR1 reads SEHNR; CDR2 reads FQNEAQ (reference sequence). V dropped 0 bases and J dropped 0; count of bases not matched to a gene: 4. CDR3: CASSLAGQDLSYEQYF. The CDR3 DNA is TGTGCCAGCAGCTTAGCGGGACAGGACCTCTCCTACGAGCAGTACTTC.

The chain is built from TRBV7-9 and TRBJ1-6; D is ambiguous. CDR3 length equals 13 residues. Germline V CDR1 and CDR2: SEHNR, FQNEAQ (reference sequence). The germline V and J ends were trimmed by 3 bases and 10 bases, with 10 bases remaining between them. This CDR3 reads CASSFHLESPLHF. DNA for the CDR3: TGTGCCAGCAGCTTCCACCTCGAGTCACCCCTCCACTTT.

The CDR3 sequence is CSASTRGEQYF. The CDR3 DNA follows: TGCAGTGCTAGTACGCGGGGGGAGCAGTATTTT. The chain has TRBV20-1 and TRBJ2-3; 8 positions agree with TRBD2. V trimming: 3 bases; J trimming: 11 bases; junction bases outside the gene matches: 4. The germline V gene has CDR1 DFQATT and CDR2 SNEGSKA (reference sequence). The CDR3 totals 11 residues.

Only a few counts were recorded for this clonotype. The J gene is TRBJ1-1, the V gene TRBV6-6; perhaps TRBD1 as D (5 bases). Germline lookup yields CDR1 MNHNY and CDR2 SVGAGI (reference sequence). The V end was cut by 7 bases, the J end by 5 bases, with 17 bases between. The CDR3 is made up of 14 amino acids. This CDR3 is CASKMGGGGTEAFF. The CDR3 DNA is TGTGCCAGCAAAATGGGCGGGGGAGGAACTGAAGCTTTCTTT.

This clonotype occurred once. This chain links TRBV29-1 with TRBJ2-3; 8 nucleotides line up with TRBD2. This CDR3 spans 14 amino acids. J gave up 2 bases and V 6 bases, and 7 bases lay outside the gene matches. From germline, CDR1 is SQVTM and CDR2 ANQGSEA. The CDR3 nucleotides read TGCAGCGTCCAAGGACTAGCCAACACAGATACGCAGTATTTT. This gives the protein CSVQGLANTDTQYF.

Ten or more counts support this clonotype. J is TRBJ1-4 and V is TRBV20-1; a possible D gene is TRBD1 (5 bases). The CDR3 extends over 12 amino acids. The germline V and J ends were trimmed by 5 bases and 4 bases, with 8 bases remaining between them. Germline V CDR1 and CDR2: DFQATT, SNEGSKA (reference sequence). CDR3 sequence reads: CSASDSNEKLFF. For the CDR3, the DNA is TGCAGTGCTTCCGACAGTAATGAAAAACTGTTTTTT.

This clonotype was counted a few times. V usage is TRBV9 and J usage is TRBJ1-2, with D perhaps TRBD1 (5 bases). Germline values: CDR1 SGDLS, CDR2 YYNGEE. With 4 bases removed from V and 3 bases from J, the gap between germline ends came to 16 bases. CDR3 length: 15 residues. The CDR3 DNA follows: TGTGCCAGCAGCTCCCGGAGTCGGGGACACTATGGCTACACCTTC. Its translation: CASSSRSRGHYGYTF.

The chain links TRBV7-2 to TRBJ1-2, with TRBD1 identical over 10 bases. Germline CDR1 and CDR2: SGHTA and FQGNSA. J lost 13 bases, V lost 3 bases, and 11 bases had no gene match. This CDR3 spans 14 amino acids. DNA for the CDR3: TGTGCCAGCAGCTTCCCGGGACAGGGGTCGACTCGCACCTTC. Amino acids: CASSFPGQGSTRTF.